This is a list of T cell receptor beta chains from one sample in a study of T cells in Graves' hyperthyroidism and ophthalmopathy. MiXCR, run by TCRdb on the multiplex PCR reads, gives a single entry per CDR3 protein. Counted here are hundreds of thousands of distinct CDR3 sequences, roughly 14% occurring once; the ten biggest clones make up approximately 4.2%. The material sequenced was blood. The receptors were gathered from a woman aged 40 to 50 with Graves' ophthalmopathy. Each CDR3 is given with its conserved first and last residue. Each record gives: D gene, clone size, V gene, J gene, CDR3 protein, CDR3 DNA. The D gene is left open where the match is weak. Rows may omit the clone size; those that give it use once, few, many or a size class.

d_call: NA
clone_size: NA
v_call: TRBV29-1
j_call: TRBJ1-4
cdr3_aa: CSAIGGSGELFF
cdr3_nt: TGCAGCGCCATTGGGGGGAGCGGCGAACTGTTTTTT

d_call: NA
clone_size: many
v_call: TRBV28
j_call: TRBJ1-5
cdr3_aa: CASRWDTHSNQPQHF
cdr3_nt: TGTGCCAGCAGATGGGACACCCACAGCAATCAGCCCCAGCATTTT

d_call: NA
clone_size: NA
v_call: TRBV29-1
j_call: TRBJ1-2
cdr3_aa: CSAAVQGANYGYTF
cdr3_nt: TGCAGCGCCGCGGTCCAGGGAGCTAACTATGGCTACACCTTC

d_call: TRBD1
clone_size: many
v_call: TRBV7-2
j_call: TRBJ1-1
cdr3_aa: CASREQGASRTEAFF
cdr3_nt: TGTGCCAGCCGCGAACAGGGGGCATCGAGGACTGAAGCTTTCTTT

d_call: NA
clone_size: NA
v_call: TRBV11-1
j_call: TRBJ2-7
cdr3_aa: CASSLRSRGSYEQYF
cdr3_nt: TGTGCCAGCAGCTTGCGTTCCCGGGGCTCCTACGAGCAGTACTTC

d_call: NA
clone_size: few
v_call: TRBV19
j_call: TRBJ1-3
cdr3_aa: CASSPFGGSGNTIYF
cdr3_nt: TGTGCCAGTAGCCCTTTCGGCGGGTCTGGAAACACCATATATTTT

d_call: NA
clone_size: many
v_call: TRBV6-1
j_call: TRBJ1-1
cdr3_aa: CAMVTGVGTEASF
cdr3_nt: TGTGCCATGGTAACGGGGGTAGGAACTGAAGCTTCCTTT

d_call: NA
clone_size: NA
v_call: TRBV6-2/TRBV6-3
j_call: TRBJ2-7
cdr3_aa: CASRLSRGGYEQYF
cdr3_nt: TGTGCCAGCAGACTCAGCAGGGGCGGTTACGAGCAGTACTTC

d_call: NA
clone_size: many
v_call: TRBV12-3/TRBV12-4
j_call: TRBJ1-1
cdr3_aa: CASTPDQGTEAFF
cdr3_nt: TGTGCCAGCACCCCCGATCAGGGCACTGAAGCTTTCTTT

d_call: NA
clone_size: many
v_call: TRBV5-1
j_call: TRBJ1-2
cdr3_aa: CASSRNTGGREYGYTF
cdr3_nt: TGCGCCAGCAGCCGAAACACAGGCGGCCGGGAGTATGGCTACACCTTC

d_call: TRBD2
clone_size: many
v_call: TRBV12-3/TRBV12-4
j_call: TRBJ2-7
cdr3_aa: CASSLRLAESSYEQYF
cdr3_nt: TGTGCCAGCAGTCTTCGACTAGCGGAGAGCTCCTACGAGCAGTACTTC

d_call: TRBD2
clone_size: NA
v_call: TRBV12-3/TRBV12-4
j_call: TRBJ2-2
cdr3_aa: CASTLTSKGGELFF
cdr3_nt: TGTGCCAGCACCCTGACTAGCAAGGGCGGGGAGCTGTTTTTT

d_call: NA
clone_size: many
v_call: TRBV6-1
j_call: TRBJ2-6
cdr3_aa: CASSEDGRVRSGANVLTF
cdr3_nt: TGTGCCAGCAGTGAAGATGGCAGGGTACGTTCTGGGGCCAACGTCCTGACTTTC

d_call: TRBD1
clone_size: few
v_call: TRBV20-1
j_call: TRBJ1-1
cdr3_aa: CSASPPDRGVTEAFF
cdr3_nt: TGCAGTGCTAGCCCCCCGGACAGGGGTGTCACTGAAGCTTTCTTT

d_call: TRBD2
clone_size: many
v_call: TRBV20-1
j_call: TRBJ2-7
cdr3_aa: CSAIGLAETEQYF
cdr3_nt: TGCAGTGCCATCGGACTAGCGGAGACCGAGCAGTACTTC

d_call: NA
clone_size: NA
v_call: TRBV11-2
j_call: TRBJ2-7
cdr3_aa: CASSSYPDRAYEQYF
cdr3_nt: TGTGCCAGCAGCTCTTACCCAGACAGAGCCTACGAGCAGTACTTC

d_call: TRBD1
clone_size: NA
v_call: TRBV28
j_call: TRBJ1-5
cdr3_aa: CASNFLGQGSQPQHF
cdr3_nt: TGTGCCAGCAACTTTCTGGGACAGGGGAGTCAGCCCCAGCATTTT

d_call: TRBD1
clone_size: many
v_call: TRBV12-3/TRBV12-4
j_call: TRBJ1-2
cdr3_aa: CASSSGTGGLNYGYTF
cdr3_nt: TGTGCCAGCAGTTCCGGGACAGGGGGCCTCAACTATGGCTACACCTTC

d_call: NA
clone_size: many
v_call: TRBV7-9
j_call: TRBJ2-5
cdr3_aa: CASSLMRERKETQYF
cdr3_nt: TGTGCCAGCAGCTTAATGCGGGAAAGGAAAGAGACCCAGTACTTC

d_call: TRBD1
clone_size: few
v_call: TRBV20-1
j_call: TRBJ2-7
cdr3_aa: CSARSPSGTGGLAGASEQYF
cdr3_nt: TGCAGTGCTAGATCGCCCTCCGGGACAGGGGGCTTAGCGGGAGCTAGCGAGCAGTACTTC

d_call: NA
clone_size: NA
v_call: TRBV3-1
j_call: TRBJ2-5
cdr3_aa: CASSQESTYQETQYF
cdr3_nt: TGTGCCAGCAGCCAGGAGTCAACGTACCAAGAGACCCAGTACTTC

d_call: NA
clone_size: many
v_call: TRBV19
j_call: TRBJ1-3
cdr3_aa: CASSRPGQGNTIYF
cdr3_nt: TGTGCCAGTAGTCGCCCGGGTCAAGGAAACACCATATATTTT

d_call: NA
clone_size: NA
v_call: TRBV30
j_call: TRBJ1-3
cdr3_aa: CAWSIGSSGNTIYF
cdr3_nt: TGTGCCTGGAGTATTGGGAGCTCTGGAAACACCATATATTTT

d_call: NA
clone_size: many
v_call: TRBV5-1
j_call: TRBJ2-2
cdr3_aa: CASSSQGSGELFF
cdr3_nt: TGTGCCAGCAGCTCGCAGGGTTCCGGGGAGCTGTTTTTT

d_call: NA
clone_size: many
v_call: TRBV10-3
j_call: TRBJ1-2
cdr3_aa: CATSGTYGYTF
cdr3_nt: TGTGCCACCTCCGGGACCTATGGCTACACCTTC

d_call: NA
clone_size: NA
v_call: TRBV6-2/TRBV6-3
j_call: TRBJ2-7
cdr3_aa: CASRTRSTYEQYF
cdr3_nt: TGTGCCAGCAGGACCCGATCGACCTACGAGCAGTACTTC

d_call: NA
clone_size: few
v_call: TRBV5-1
j_call: TRBJ2-7
cdr3_aa: CASSLAPASYEQYF
cdr3_nt: TGCGCCAGCAGCTTGGCCCCAGCGAGTTACGAGCAGTACTTC

d_call: TRBD1
clone_size: many
v_call: TRBV7-2
j_call: TRBJ1-6
cdr3_aa: CASSSGQAVSPLHF
cdr3_nt: TGTGCCAGCAGCTCTGGACAGGCCGTCTCACCCCTCCACTTT

d_call: TRBD1
clone_size: many
v_call: TRBV30
j_call: TRBJ2-5
cdr3_aa: CAWSGGTGGLETQYF
cdr3_nt: TGTGCCTGGAGCGGAGGGACAGGGGGATTGGAGACCCAGTACTTC

d_call: NA
clone_size: many
v_call: TRBV28
j_call: TRBJ2-4
cdr3_aa: CASSLSGLEAKNIQYF
cdr3_nt: TGTGCCAGCAGTTTATCTGGGCTCGAAGCCAAAAACATTCAGTACTTC

d_call: NA
clone_size: many
v_call: TRBV18
j_call: TRBJ1-1
cdr3_aa: CASSPLLGKNTEAFF
cdr3_nt: TGTGCCAGCTCACCACTTCTGGGTAAGAACACTGAAGCTTTCTTT

d_call: NA
clone_size: many
v_call: TRBV2
j_call: TRBJ2-5
cdr3_aa: CASRDTGMGETQYF
cdr3_nt: TGTGCCAGCAGGGACACAGGGATGGGAGAGACCCAGTACTTC